This paragraph reports one T cell receptor beta chain. It has no known antigen specificity. No base qualities exist here, and no much larger clone lies one base off it. The record originates from a study of T cell responses to AZD1222 COVID-19 vaccine (dated by TCRdb to the early 2020s). About the study as a whole: AZD1222 recipients whose second dose came at about 4 weeks and those whose second dose came at about 12 weeks were combined into one group, since spike-specific TCR depth and breadth did not differ between the two schedules. Trial participants were enrolled by age into 18-55, 56-69 and 70-plus year subgroups, with roughly 150, 30 and 60 TCR-sequenced participants respectively. TCR sequencing was performed for roughly 250 trial participants, of whom about 200 were given two doses of AZD1222 and 26 were given two doses of MenACWY control vaccine. General findings and caveats noted by the study authors: Reportedly, almost half of the unique spike-specific TCRs recognized epitopes lying outside the regions that are mutated in the B.1.351 and B.1.1.7 variants. Because no day 14 peak-response samples were available, repertoires were characterized only after the peak T cell response. The 56-69-year group was small, and its depth increase did not reach significance, likely because of low power. Participants were mostly white British, with more females than males. The authors suggested clonal diversity may have been underestimated. Conclusions about previously exposed vaccinees are limited, since just a handful of AZD1222 recipients were seropositive for SARS-CoV-2 at baseline. Spike-specific TCR breadth and depth rose significantly after two AZD1222 doses compared with day 0 and with MenACWY recipients. The vaccine-associated CD4 TCRs covered the entire spike protein, and the dominant responses fell in regions 160-218 and 743-854.

The sample's time point label is to be understood as: baseline before first vaccination. The vaccinee samples were drawn from two UK trials, COV001 and COV002, one of which was a single-blind randomized controlled phase 2/3 trial testing AZD1222 (ChAdOx1 nCoV-19) in healthy adults. For TCRbeta chain sequencing, PBMC samples from trial participants were taken at day 0 and at day 28 after the second dose. The junction shows trimming of 0 bases on V and 15 bases on J, plus 12 bases between the germline ends. The CDR3, from cysteine to phenylalanine, totals 12 residues. The retained sequence is limited to the CDR3, 36 bases, with the frame set at the first base. CDR1 and CDR2 were assigned from the germline V gene as ENHRY and SYGVKD. The CDR3 regions of human TCRbeta chains were analyzed by immunosequencing. Per the source publication's procedure: Repertoire TCRs were checked for matches against a reference library of SARS-CoV-2-specific TCRs that had been generated using the MIRA antigen-specificity platform. Breadth meant the fraction of unique TCRs that were SARS-CoV-2-associated, whereas depth meant the fraction of total T cells that were SARS-CoV-2-associated. Using the MIRA data, every spike-specific TCR was mapped to the spike region that the TCR reacted to and assigned to either a CD4 or a CD8 class. Log10-transformed breadth and depth values were compared by one-way ANOVA with Sidak's multiple comparisons tests. Entries here come from immuneACCESS through TCRdb and include only in-frame sequences with V and J called. Some clones fail to appear in such tables; in the studies checked, an unresolved V gene covers under half of the shortfall, and the cause of the remainder is unknown. D and trimming come from the DNA, and the V and J calls and clone size come from that table. The sample has about 180,000 clones on record, 70% to 90% of them singletons. Clones ranked in the top ten supply 1.5% to 2% of the sample.

The source is an adult in good health. The rearranged chain carries TRBV10-3 and TRBJ2-1; the D region possibly corresponds to TRBD1 (6 bases align). The sequences come from peripheral blood, collected on day 0 of AZD1222 vaccination. The CDR3 is CAISESGDTLFF. The nucleotide sequence reads TGTGCCATCAGTGAGTCGGGGGACACCCTGTTCTTC.